The clone carrying this T cell receptor (beta chain) has a single count. This sample is part of a study of B cell selection in AIRE deficiency. Germline values: CDR1 SQVTM, CDR2 ANQGSEA. The V end lost 6 bases, the J end lost 5 bases, and 6 bases lay between the germline ends. The CDR3 covers 10 residues. Data came from immunoSEQ multiplex PCR; TCRdb stores just in-frame clones and leaves some out. This sample has 20,000 to 30,000 clones, with 90% to 97% found just once. The sorted conventional CD4 T cells were gated as CD4+CD127+. Control samples were from healthy, unrelated donors. The clonotype comes from a human donor in good health. This sequence joins TRBV29-1 and TRBJ2-3; D is perhaps TRBD2 (6 bases). The material sequenced was CD4+CD127+ conventional T cells sorted from PBMCs. CDR3: CSVGGDTQYF. CDR3 sequence (DNA): TGCAGCGTGGGGGGAGATACGCAGTATTTT.